The rows below give T cell receptor beta chains drawn from one sample of a study of blood T cell repertoires in COVID-19. Sequencing was performed with immunoSEQ multiplex PCR; in TCRdb, only in-frame clones are kept and a portion is missing. Of 55,000 to 95,000 clones in the sample, roughly 76% were seen once. The specimen was peripheral blood. Receptor source: a woman aged 65 to 85 with acute or convalescent COVID-19. CDR3s include the opening cysteine and the closing phenylalanine or tryptophan. The D gene is left open where the match is weak. Not all rows give a size; the values are once, few, many and, for expanded clones, a class.

cdr3_aa: CASSDSRVTQETQYF
cdr3_nt: TGTGCCAGCAGTGATAGCCGGGTAACCCAAGAGACCCAGTACTTC
clone_size: once
cdr3_length: 15
v_call: TRBV6-1
j_call: TRBJ2-5
d_call: -

cdr3_aa: CASSLVRPSVSGELFF
cdr3_nt: TGTGCCAGCAGCTTAGTACGGCCTAGTGTGAGCGGGGAGCTGTTTTTT
clone_size: -
cdr3_length: 16
v_call: TRBV7-9
j_call: TRBJ2-2
d_call: -

cdr3_aa: CASSLGQGLEQFF
cdr3_nt: TGTGCCAGCAGTTTGGGACAGGGTTTAGAGCAGTTCTTC
clone_size: -
cdr3_length: 13
v_call: TRBV27
j_call: TRBJ2-1
d_call: TRBD1

cdr3_aa: CASSLRSGRERLDTQYF
cdr3_nt: TGTGCCAGCAGCCTCCGTAGTGGGCGGGAGAGATTGGATACGCAGTATTTT
clone_size: few
cdr3_length: 17
v_call: TRBV11-2
j_call: TRBJ2-3
d_call: TRBD2

cdr3_aa: CASSYRKLRGPTEAFF
cdr3_nt: TGTGCCAGCAGTTACCGAAAACTCAGGGGGCCAACTGAAGCTTTCTTT
clone_size: -
cdr3_length: 16
v_call: TRBV6-5
j_call: TRBJ1-1
d_call: TRBD1

cdr3_aa: CASTPRQAGYEQYF
cdr3_nt: TGTGCCAGCACCCCCCGCCAGGCGGGCTACGAGCAGTACTTC
clone_size: once
cdr3_length: 14
v_call: TRBV6-5
j_call: TRBJ2-7
d_call: -

cdr3_aa: CASSLGRAEDYGYTF
cdr3_nt: TGTGCCAGCAGCTTAGGACGGGCGGAGGACTATGGCTACACCTTC
clone_size: -
cdr3_length: 15
v_call: TRBV7-9
j_call: TRBJ1-2
d_call: -

cdr3_aa: CASKGQLYSYEQYF
cdr3_nt: TGTGCCAGCAAAGGACAGCTCTACTCCTACGAGCAGTACTTC
clone_size: -
cdr3_length: 14
v_call: TRBV6-5
j_call: TRBJ2-7
d_call: -

cdr3_aa: CASRSESARGYTF
cdr3_nt: TGTGCCAGTCGCTCCGAGAGTGCTCGAGGCTACACCTTC
clone_size: -
cdr3_length: 13
v_call: TRBV19
j_call: TRBJ1-2
d_call: -

cdr3_aa: CASSLLGLGEGYF
cdr3_nt: TGTGCCAGCAGCTTGTTGGGACTAGGGGAAGGGTATTTT
clone_size: -
cdr3_length: 13
v_call: TRBV7-9
j_call: TRBJ2-3
d_call: TRBD2

cdr3_aa: CASSLSRGAIWEQYF
cdr3_nt: TGTGCCAGCAGCCTTTCCCGGGGGGCGATCTGGGAGCAGTACTTC
clone_size: -
cdr3_length: 15
v_call: TRBV14
j_call: TRBJ2-7
d_call: -

cdr3_aa: CAWSRDSDTQYF
cdr3_nt: TGTGCCTGGTCCCGGGACTCTGATACGCAGTATTTT
clone_size: -
cdr3_length: 12
v_call: TRBV30
j_call: TRBJ2-3
d_call: -

cdr3_aa: CASSQGTQPQHF
cdr3_nt: TGTGCCAGCTCACAGGGGACCCAGCCCCAGCATTTT
clone_size: -
cdr3_length: 12
v_call: TRBV28
j_call: TRBJ1-5
d_call: TRBD1

cdr3_aa: CASSIRAGAKDTQYF
cdr3_nt: TGTGCCAGTAGTATACGGGCAGGGGCTAAAGATACGCAGTATTTT
clone_size: -
cdr3_length: 15
v_call: TRBV19
j_call: TRBJ2-3
d_call: -

cdr3_aa: CSAPRLAGGPTDTQYF
cdr3_nt: TGCAGCGCCCCGAGACTAGCGGGAGGGCCAACAGATACGCAGTATTTT
clone_size: once
cdr3_length: 16
v_call: TRBV29-1
j_call: TRBJ2-3
d_call: TRBD2

cdr3_aa: CASSLVPGTGTYNSPLHF
cdr3_nt: TGCGCCAGCAGCTTGGTTCCCGGGACAGGGACCTATAATTCACCCCTCCACTTT
clone_size: -
cdr3_length: 18
v_call: TRBV5-1
j_call: TRBJ1-6
d_call: TRBD1

cdr3_aa: CASSQDSIAGGPHTDTQYF
cdr3_nt: TGCGCCAGCAGCCAAGATAGTATAGCGGGAGGTCCTCACACAGATACGCAGTATTTT
clone_size: -
cdr3_length: 19
v_call: TRBV4-1
j_call: TRBJ2-3
d_call: TRBD2

cdr3_aa: CASSGLAGGPYEQYF
cdr3_nt: TGTGCCAGTAGCGGACTAGCGGGAGGACCCTACGAGCAGTACTTC
clone_size: -
cdr3_length: 15
v_call: TRBV19
j_call: TRBJ2-7
d_call: TRBD2

cdr3_aa: CASSEIRMEAATNEKLFF
cdr3_nt: TGTGCCAGCAGTGAGATCAGGATGGAAGCTGCAACTAATGAAAAACTGTTTTTT
clone_size: -
cdr3_length: 18
v_call: TRBV25-1
j_call: TRBJ1-4
d_call: -

cdr3_aa: CASSFLLAGGGEQYF
cdr3_nt: TGCGCCAGCAGTTTCCTTCTAGCGGGAGGCGGCGAGCAGTACTTC
clone_size: -
cdr3_length: 15
v_call: TRBV5-1
j_call: TRBJ2-7
d_call: TRBD2

cdr3_aa: CASSLGTVLYGYTF
cdr3_nt: TGCGCCAGCAGCCTAGGGACAGTACTCTATGGCTACACCTTC
clone_size: -
cdr3_length: 14
v_call: TRBV5-1
j_call: TRBJ1-2
d_call: TRBD1

cdr3_aa: CASRRDRDYYEQYF
cdr3_nt: TGTGCCAGTCGACGGGACAGGGACTACTACGAGCAGTACTTC
clone_size: -
cdr3_length: 14
v_call: TRBV27
j_call: TRBJ2-7
d_call: TRBD1

cdr3_aa: CASSEGAGGQPQHF
cdr3_nt: TGTGCCAGCAGTGAAGGGGCAGGGGGACAGCCCCAGCATTTT
clone_size: -
cdr3_length: 14
v_call: TRBV6-1
j_call: TRBJ1-5
d_call: TRBD1

cdr3_aa: CSVEVRGTGASYTF
cdr3_nt: TGCAGCGTTGAAGTGAGGGGGACAGGGGCTAGCTACACCTTC
clone_size: -
cdr3_length: 14
v_call: TRBV29-1
j_call: TRBJ1-2
d_call: TRBD1

cdr3_aa: CASRPRQGSSEAFF
cdr3_nt: TGTGCCAGCCGCCCGCGACAGGGGAGCTCTGAAGCTTTCTTT
clone_size: once
cdr3_length: 14
v_call: TRBV19
j_call: TRBJ1-1
d_call: TRBD1

cdr3_aa: CASSHGLAGAGGANVLTF
cdr3_nt: TGTGCCAGCTCACACGGACTAGCGGGAGCGGGCGGGGCCAACGTCCTGACTTTC
clone_size: -
cdr3_length: 18
v_call: TRBV18
j_call: TRBJ2-6
d_call: TRBD2

cdr3_aa: CASGGTSGSLNTQYF
cdr3_nt: TGTGCCAGCGGGGGGACTAGCGGGAGCCTCAATACGCAGTATTTT
clone_size: -
cdr3_length: 15
v_call: TRBV6-1
j_call: TRBJ2-3
d_call: TRBD2

cdr3_aa: CASSTRGFGYTF
cdr3_nt: TGTGCCAGCAGCACCAGGGGGTTTGGCTACACCTTC
clone_size: once
cdr3_length: 12
v_call: TRBV7-2
j_call: TRBJ1-2
d_call: TRBD1

cdr3_aa: CASRDSSSTDTQYF
cdr3_nt: TGCGCCTCCAGGGATTCCTCTAGCACAGATACGCAGTATTTT
clone_size: many
cdr3_length: 14
v_call: TRBV5-1
j_call: TRBJ2-3
d_call: -

cdr3_aa: CASSSGYDTQYF
cdr3_nt: TGTGCCAGCAGCTCAGGGTATGATACGCAGTATTTT
clone_size: -
cdr3_length: 12
v_call: TRBV7-3
j_call: TRBJ2-3
d_call: -

cdr3_aa: CASSYNRYSNQPQHF
cdr3_nt: TGTGCCAGCAGTTACAACAGATATAGCAATCAGCCCCAGCATTTT
clone_size: -
cdr3_length: 15
v_call: TRBV6-6
j_call: TRBJ1-5
d_call: -

cdr3_aa: CASSQDSGINYGYTF
cdr3_nt: TGTGCCAGCAGCCAAGACTCCGGGATTAACTATGGCTACACCTTC
clone_size: -
cdr3_length: 15
v_call: TRBV4-2
j_call: TRBJ1-2
d_call: -